These 31 T cell receptor beta chains were sequenced from one sample in a study of T cell changes during pregnancy in multiple sclerosis. Some clones are missing from TCRdb's copy, which holds only in-frame ones; the method was immunoSEQ multiplex PCR. The sample has fewer than 150,000 clones; 96% are singletons. Sequencing used peripheral blood, obtained after pregnancy. The origin of the receptors is a female donor with multiple sclerosis, enrolled in a pregnancy study.

The genes are TRBV9 and TRBJ2-2; perhaps TRBD2 as D (6 bases). The CDR3 spans 17 residues. Germline V lookup: CDR1 SGDLS, CDR2 YYNGEE. V gave up 4 bases and J gave up 5 bases, with 21 bases separating them. The CDR3 protein is CASSPIRGARGTGELFF. CDR3 bases: TGTGCCAGCAGCCCCATCCGGGGAGCCCGGGGGACCGGGGAGCTGTTTTTT.

The chain links TRBV6-1 to TRBJ1-1; 12 positions match TRBD1. Per germline, CDR1 MNHNS and CDR2 SASEGT. The CDR3 spans 13 residues. Losses at the gene ends were 4 bases for V and 8 bases for J; bases not matched to a gene: 2. The CDR3 spells CASSGDRGREAFF. CDR3 sequence (DNA): TGTGCCAGCAGTGGGGACAGGGGGCGAGAAGCTTTCTTT.

The chain couples TRBV5-6 to TRBJ1-2; no clear D gene. V gave up 4 bases and J gave up 4 bases, with 14 bases separating them. The CDR3 loop spans 14 amino acids. Germline CDR1 SGHDT, CDR2 YYEEEE. CDR3 in amino acids: CASSLSPGFYGYTF. The CDR3 nucleotides are TGTGCCAGCAGCCTAAGCCCGGGATTCTATGGCTACACCTTC.

The chain carries TRBV5-6 and TRBJ2-1, with D possibly matching TRBD2 (5 bases). Trimming left V 4 bases short and J 7 bases short, with 12 bases between. CDR1 is SGHDT and CDR2 is YYEEEE in the germline V gene. This CDR3 has 13 amino acids. The CDR3 is CASSPLGVNEQFF. The CDR3 DNA follows: TGTGCCAGCAGCCCCTTGGGAGTGAATGAGCAGTTCTTC.

This chain joins TRBV14 and TRBJ1-4; 8 bases are shared with TRBD1. The junction had 10 bases not matched to a gene; V was cut back by 2 bases and J by 8 bases. The CDR3 consists of 16 residues. The germline V gene has CDR1 SGHDN and CDR2 FVKESK. CDR3 nucleotides: TGTGCCAGCAGCCAACCAGGGGGCGGATTTGGCGAAAAACTGTTTTTT. It translates to CASSQPGGGFGEKLFF.

This clone was seen a single time. This chain links TRBV6-5 with TRBJ2-1; TRBD2 might be the D (5 bases). Trimming took 10 bases from V and 5 from J, leaving 21 bases between them. This CDR3 is 15 amino acids long. Germline CDR1 MNHEY, CDR2 SVGAGI. In DNA, the CDR3 is TGTGCCACGCAAAAGGCCGGGGTGCTTGACAATGAGCAGTTCTTC. Protein sequence: CATQKAGVLDNEQFF.

The V and J genes are TRBV7-3 and TRBJ2-3; the match to TRBD1 covers 10 bases. The V gene end was trimmed by 6 bases and the J gene end by 4 bases; junction bases not matched to a gene: 7. The CDR3 is 15 residues long. Germline V gene data show CDR1 as SGHTA and CDR2 as FQGTGA. CDR3 DNA: TGTGCCAGCAGTCATGGGACAGGGGTTGCAGATACGCAGTATTTT. As protein: CASSHGTGVADTQYF.

V usage is TRBV30 and J usage is TRBJ1-2; 9 bases match TRBD1. Germline lookup yields CDR1 GTSNPN and CDR2 SVGIG (reference sequence). Trimming took 1 base from V and 8 from J; bases not matched to a gene: 2. The CDR3 extends over 12 amino acids. CDR3: CAWSGTGDGYTF. As DNA, the CDR3 is TGTGCCTGGAGTGGGACAGGGGACGGCTACACCTTC.

The V and J genes are TRBV2 and TRBJ2-1, with D maybe TRBD1 (6 bases). The CDR3 has 19 amino acids. V was clipped by 6 bases and J by 5 bases, with 29 bases between them. The V gene's germline CDR1 is SNHLY and CDR2 FYNNEI. CDR3 loop: CASSSWSPVGTYANNEQFF. As DNA, the CDR3 is TGTGCCAGCAGCAGTTGGAGCCCCGTCGGGACATATGCTAACAATGAGCAGTTCTTC.

The V gene is TRBV5-1, the J gene TRBJ2-7, with D tentatively TRBD1 (5 bases). The length of the CDR3 is 14 residues. Per the germline V gene, CDR1 is SGHRS and CDR2 is YFSETQ. V gave up 4 bases and J gave up 5 bases, with 16 bases separating them. The CDR3 here is CASSPLTGRNEQYF. The CDR3, as DNA: TGCGCCAGCAGCCCCCTCACAGGTAGGAACGAGCAGTACTTC.

The rearrangement links TRBV6-6 to TRBJ2-7; D may be TRBD2 (5 bases). The CDR3 is 12 amino acids. Trimming shortened V by 8 bases and J by 3 bases, and 11 bases separated the two germline ends. Germline lookup yields CDR1 MNHNY and CDR2 SVGAGI (reference sequence). CDR3 DNA sequence: TGTGCCAGCCGGGAACAAGTCTACGAGCAGTACTTC. Residues: CASREQVYEQYF.

CDR3 in DNA: TGTGCCAGCAGTCGTGCCCCTTGGGAGGGAGGGCCCTCCTACGAGCAGTACTTC. It codes for CASSRAPWEGGPSYEQYF. The chain carries TRBV27 and TRBJ2-7, with TRBD2 matching over 7 bases. V gave up 5 bases and J gave up 0 bases; unmatched junction bases: 16. In germline, CDR1 is MNHEY, CDR2 SMNVEV (reference sequence). This CDR3 has 18 amino acids.

The gene calls are TRBV19 and TRBJ1-4; tentatively, D is TRBD1 (5 bases). The CDR3 has 17 residues. V was trimmed by 6 bases and J by 0 bases, leaving 17 bases between them. The germline CDR1 and CDR2 sequences are LNHDA and SQIVND (reference sequence). CDR3 region: CASRPLTADATNEKLFF. Written as DNA, the CDR3 is TGTGCCAGTAGACCCCTGACAGCAGATGCAACTAATGAAAAACTGTTTTTT.

J is TRBJ1-6 and V is TRBV6-5; no clear D. Germline CDR1 and CDR2: MNHEY and SVGAGI. V lost 7 bases to trimming and J lost 6 bases, with 13 bases between them. The CDR3 runs to 14 residues. The CDR3 loop is CASTQAPGNSPLHF. Here the CDR3 DNA reads TGTGCCAGCACCCAGGCCCCCGGTAATTCACCCCTCCACTTT.

The table lists this clone with a count of one. The chain joins TRBV6-1 to TRBJ2-5, with D perhaps matching TRBD2 (5 bases). The CDR3 extends over 11 amino acids. Germline V gives CDR1 MNHNS, CDR2 SASEGT. Trimming removed 7 bases from V and 4 bases from J, with 7 bases in between. The DNA for the CDR3 is TGTGCCAGCATAGGAGGAGAGACCCAGTACTTC. Translating it yields CASIGGETQYF.

This chain connects TRBV25-1 to TRBJ2-3; 7 bases line up with TRBD2. The CDR3 totals 15 residues. V shed 6 bases, J shed 5 bases, and the junction held 11 bases outside the gene matches. Germline V lookup: CDR1 MGHDK, CDR2 SYGVNS. Here the CDR3 DNA reads TGTGCCAGCAGACCCCCGGGACTAATGCGAGATACGCAGTATTTT. Protein product: CASRPPGLMRDTQYF. Filled out from reference TRBV25-1 and TRBJ2-3, the complete variable domain reads EADIYQTPRYLVIGTGKKITLECSQTMGHDKMYWYQQDPGMELHLIHYSYGVNSTEKGDLSSESTVSRIRTEHFPLTLESARPSHTSQYLCASRPPGLMRDTQYFGPGTRLTVL.

This chain links TRBV21-1 with TRBJ2-5; TRBD2 was called by the table and not checked on the DNA. TRBV21-1 is deemed a pseudogene. This CDR3 is built from 24 residues. CDR3 DNA: TGTGCCAGCACCAAGCAAGGGGGGGCCGGACTAGCGGGAGTGTTAAAAGGTTCGGTGGAGACCCAGTACTTC. It codes for CASTKQGGAGLAGVLKGSVETQYF.

This clone was found once. The chain uses TRBV21-1 and TRBJ1-2; the table's D gene call, TRBD1, was not cross checked with the DNA. TRBV21-1 is described as a pseudogene. The CDR3 sequence is 14 residues long. Here the CDR3 reads CASSIRRGQGASTF. The CDR3, as DNA: TGTGCCAGCAGCATACGTAGGGGACAGGGGGCGAGCACCTTC.

The chain recombines TRBV4-1 with TRBJ2-7, with a weak D call TRBD1 (6 bases). Germline lookup yields CDR1 MGHRA and CDR2 YSYEKL. V gave up 1 base and J gave up 6 bases, with 7 bases separating them. This CDR3 contains 12 residues. CDR3 in amino acids: CASSQAGVEQYF. The CDR3 DNA is TGCGCCAGCAGCCAAGCAGGGGTCGAGCAGTACTTC.

This clone was seen only once. The chain has TRBV19 and TRBJ1-5; 7 nucleotides match TRBD1. With 4 bases clipped from V and 4 bases from J, the junction kept 7 bases outside the gene matches. CDR3 length equals 15 residues. CDR1 is LNHDA, CDR2 SQIVND, per germline (reference sequence). The CDR3 spells CASSTTDRVNQPQHF. Here the CDR3 DNA reads TGTGCCAGTAGTACGACCGACAGGGTTAATCAGCCCCAGCATTTT.

The J gene is TRBJ2-1, the V gene TRBV7-9, with D hard to call. Germline lookup yields CDR1 SEHNR and CDR2 FQNEAQ (reference sequence). The CDR3 totals 13 residues. The germline V and J ends were trimmed by 1 base and 5 bases, with 6 bases remaining between them. The CDR3 nucleotides are TGTGCCAGCAGCTTAGACAAAAACAATGAGCAGTTCTTC. This encodes CASSLDKNNEQFF.

V gene TRBV6-1 combines with J gene TRBJ2-3; D is unclear. The CDR3 has 14 amino acids. Germline CDR1 reads MNHNS; CDR2 reads SASEGT. The germline V and J ends were trimmed by 0 bases and 1 base, with 5 bases remaining between them. Written as DNA, the CDR3 is TGTGCCAGCAGTGAAGCTTCGGGCACAGATACGCAGTATTTT. Translated: CASSEASGTDTQYF.

V usage is TRBV2 and J usage is TRBJ2-4; 9 bases match TRBD2. Germline trimming cut 2 bases from V and 0 bases from J; bases unmatched to any gene: 2. The germline V gene encodes CDR1 SNHLY and CDR2 FYNNEI. This CDR3 is built from 16 residues. CDR3: CASSERGLAAKNIQYF. The CDR3 bases are TGTGCCAGCAGTGAAAGGGGACTAGCAGCCAAAAACATTCAGTACTTC.

The chain is built from TRBV27 and TRBJ1-2; maybe TRBD1 (5 bases). The CDR3 length is 11 residues. V lost 6 bases and J 8 bases, leaving 10 bases between the germline ends. The germline gives CDR1 MNHEY, CDR2 SMNVEV (reference sequence). CDR3 amino acids: CASRQGGGYTF. The CDR3 DNA reads as TGTGCCAGCAGGCAGGGAGGAGGCTACACCTTC.

This chain uses TRBV19 with TRBJ2-1; weak D call: TRBD2 (6 bases). The germline CDR1 and CDR2 sequences are LNHDA and SQIVND (reference sequence). V gave up 8 bases and J gave up 1 base, with 21 bases separating them. This CDR3 has 17 residues. CDR3 in amino acids: CASRASAGTRSYNEQFF. CDR3 coding DNA: TGTGCCAGTCGGGCTTCTGCGGGGACGCGATCCTACAATGAGCAGTTCTTC.

This clone was seen once. The chain links TRBV9 to TRBJ2-2; maybe TRBD2 (6 bases). The CDR3 runs to 15 residues. Per germline, CDR1 SGDLS and CDR2 YYNGEE. Trimming removed 2 bases at V and 3 bases at J, with 11 bases between. CDR3 DNA: TGTGCCAGCAGCGTGACGGGAGACCACACCGGGGAGCTGTTTTTT. This sequence encodes CASSVTGDHTGELFF.

This chain uses TRBV5-4 with TRBJ2-1; tentative D call: TRBD2 (7 bases). The CDR3 is 15 amino acids. CDR1 SGHNT and CDR2 YYREEE come from the germline V gene (reference sequence). V was clipped by 0 bases and J by 5 bases, with 12 bases between them. CDR3 sequence (DNA): TGTGCCAGCAGCTTGGGGCGGGGGCTCGACAATGAGCAGTTCTTC. This sequence encodes CASSLGRGLDNEQFF.

This clone was counted a single time. The rearrangement uses TRBV5-1 and TRBJ1-1, with D uncertain. The CDR3 is 15 amino acids. V lost 0 bases, J lost 7 bases, and 16 bases lay in between. Germline CDR1 is SGHRS and CDR2 is YFSETQ. Here the CDR3 reads CASSLAVGGLLEAFF. CDR3 in DNA: TGCGCCAGCAGCTTGGCCGTCGGCGGGCTCCTTGAAGCTTTCTTT.

V usage is TRBV19 and J usage is TRBJ1-5; 10 bases agree with TRBD1. The CDR3 contains 14 residues. V was pared by 4 bases and J by 6 bases, with 3 bases of the junction left unmatched. Germline V gene sequence: CDR1 LNHDA, CDR2 SQIVND (reference sequence). For the CDR3, the DNA is TGTGCCAGTAGTACCGACAGGGGGCCTCAGCCCCAGCATTTT. This encodes CASSTDRGPQPQHF.

The CDR3 DNA follows: TGCGCCAGCAGCCAGGGGACAGGCCGTAATCAGCCCCAGCATTTT. It is translated as CASSQGTGRNQPQHF. V and J are TRBV4-1 and TRBJ1-5; 8 bases match TRBD1. CDR1 is MGHRA and CDR2 is YSYEKL in the germline V gene. The CDR3 contains 15 residues. V was clipped by 3 bases and J by 4 bases; unmatched bases: 5.

The V call is TRBV7-6, the J call TRBJ2-3; D perhaps matches TRBD2 (5 bases). The CDR3 loop spans 17 amino acids. Trimming took off 1 base at V and 0 bases at J, with 14 bases between the two ends. CDR1 and CDR2 (germline): SGHVS, FNYEAQ. As DNA, the CDR3 is TGTGCCAGCAGCTTAGATCCCGTTGCGGGTAGCACAGATACGCAGTATTTT. Protein: CASSLDPVAGSTDTQYF.